The source of this T cell receptor (beta chain) is a study of cytotoxic CD8 clonotypes in ibrutinib-treated CLL. Study information: Response material was collected after a median around 12 months of treatment, range 6 to 36. Whole-study findings and limits: Elevated clonality accompanied ibrutinib response, with a return toward baseline values at progression.

Regarding this clone: Antigen specificity is unknown.

Profiling relied on immunoSEQ multiplex PCR, and the TCRdb table lists in-frame clones only, not all of them. The sample includes 300,000 or so clones, 67% of them seen just once. This specimen was PBMCs, taken after 36 months of ibrutinib treatment. The sequence came from a human donor with chronic lymphocytic leukemia.

This chain's CDR3 is CSVPGQTGELFF. CDR3 DNA sequence: TGCAGCGTACCGGGCCAAACCGGGGAGCTGTTTTTT. V and J are TRBV29-1 and TRBJ2-2; D remains unclear. V was pared by 6 bases and J by 5 bases, with 10 bases between. CDR1 and CDR2 (germline): SQVTM, ANQGSEA. There are 12 residues in the CDR3.